The 8 T cell receptor beta chains presented below share a single source sample, sequenced in a study of a mutant IDH1 vaccine in newly diagnosed glioma. Stated time point: week 47, end of study. Every vaccine dose comprised 300 ug of mutant IDH1 20-mer peptide plus topical imiquimod. The assay was immunoSEQ multiplex PCR, and TCRdb's table has in-frame clones only and misses some. The table includes roughly 50,000 clones, approximately 80% detected once. Their antigen targets remain unknown. The sample here was PBMCs, taken from a glioma patient whose treatment included an IDH1 peptide vaccine. These receptors all come from a woman between 40 and 50 years old with glioma. Some clones in this sample may be carry-over from other donors' samples.

The CDR3 DNA reads as TGCGCCAGCAGCTTGGGACAAGGAATGGGGAACACTGAAGCTTTCTTT. Translating it yields CASSLGQGMGNTEAFF. The rearrangement joins TRBV5-1 to TRBJ1-1; the D is unclear. Trimming took 0 bases from V and 1 from J, leaving 13 bases between them. The CDR3 covers 16 residues. The germline gives CDR1 SGHRS, CDR2 YFSETQ.

This clone was detected only a few times. This chain connects TRBV6-1 to TRBJ2-3, with D uncertain. The CDR3 has 10 amino acids. From germline, CDR1 is MNHNS and CDR2 SASEGT. The V gene lost 5 bases and the J gene lost 15 bases, with 12 bases spanning the gap. The DNA of the CDR3 is TGTGCCAGCAGTCTTCAACCCCCTTATTTT. This sequence encodes CASSLQPPYF.

The V call is TRBV9, the J call TRBJ2-5; D unclear. Per the germline V gene, CDR1 is SGDLS and CDR2 is YYNGEE. This CDR3 has 13 residues. Trimming took 4 bases from V and 5 from J, leaving 12 bases between them. This chain's CDR3 is CASSPSDGETQYF. CDR3 DNA: TGTGCCAGCAGCCCCTCGGACGGGGAGACCCAGTACTTC.

Here the CDR3 DNA reads TGTGCCAGCAACCTACTAGCGGGGGGCCATTCCGAGCAGTACTTC. Its protein product is CASNLLAGGHSEQYF. This rearrangement joins TRBV27 to TRBJ2-7, with 12 bases fitting TRBD2. This CDR3 comprises 15 residues. V was pared by 7 bases and J by 6 bases, with 10 bases of the junction left unmatched. The germline V gene has CDR1 MNHEY and CDR2 SMNVEV (reference sequence).

The table lists this clone with a count of one. V is TRBV7-6 and J is TRBJ2-5; 11 bases agree with TRBD2. Trimming at V came to 3 bases and at J to 3 bases, leaving 6 bases not matched to a gene. Germline CDR1 SGHVS, CDR2 FNYEAQ. This CDR3 has 16 residues. CDR3 loop: CASSLNSGGAEETQYF. For the CDR3, the DNA is TGTGCCAGCAGCTTGAATAGCGGGGGGGCCGAAGAGACCCAGTACTTC.

J is TRBJ1-1 and V is TRBV7-9; 11 bases line up with TRBD1. From germline, CDR1 is SEHNR and CDR2 FQNEAQ (reference sequence). The CDR3 extends over 16 amino acids. V lost 4 bases, J lost 4 bases, and 8 bases stayed unmatched. The CDR3 region is CASSWGGGTGGTEAFF. The CDR3 nucleotides are TGTGCCAGCAGCTGGGGGGGTGGGACAGGGGGCACTGAAGCTTTCTTT.

The CDR3 DNA reads TGTGCCAGCAGCTTAGGAGCCGGGACAGGGACTAACTATGGCTACACCTTC. Protein sequence: CASSLGAGTGTNYGYTF. The chain combines TRBV7-9 with TRBJ1-2; TRBD1 aligns across 9 bases. The germline V gene encodes CDR1 SEHNR and CDR2 FQNEAQ (reference sequence). The V and J ends lost 1 base and 0 bases, in that order; junction bases with no gene match: 6. There are 17 residues in the CDR3.

A remark on this clone: The sample holds other DNA sequences that translate to the same CDR3. The rearrangement links TRBV6-5 to TRBJ1-1; D remains ambiguous. This CDR3 has 12 amino acids. Germline CDR1 MNHEY, CDR2 SVGAGI. V shed 6 bases and J shed 5 bases, with 10 bases lying between them. Here the CDR3 DNA reads TGTGCCAGCAGGAAGGGTCAGACTGAAGCTTTCTTT. Translated, it gives CASRKGQTEAFF.